Listed below are T cell receptor beta chains from one sample, sequenced in a study of blood T cells in healthy people across ages. TCRdb reprocessed the 5' RACE reads via MiXCR and lists one record per CDR3 protein. The sample consists of over 1,200,000 distinct CDR3 sequences, 59% of them appearing once. Material for sequencing was blood. Every receptor here comes from a man aged 18 to 29 in good health. CDR3s include the opening cysteine and the closing phenylalanine or tryptophan. The order of the fields is CDR3 DNA, CDR3 protein, CDR3 length, clone size, V gene, D gene, J gene. D genes are given only for firm matches. Not all rows give a size; the values are once, few, many and, for expanded clones, a class.

cdr3_nt: TGTGCCAGCAGTTTATGGGGGACAGCAGACAATGAGCAGTTCTTC
cdr3_aa: CASSLWGTADNEQFF
cdr3_length: 15
clone_size: few
v_call: TRBV27
d_call: TRBD1
j_call: TRBJ2-1

cdr3_nt: TGCAGCGTTGTCGTGATATCCTACGAGCAGTACTTC
cdr3_aa: CSVVVISYEQYF
cdr3_length: 12
clone_size: NA
v_call: TRBV29-1
d_call: NA
j_call: TRBJ2-7

cdr3_nt: TGTGCCATCAGTGAGTCTCACAAGAACACTGAAGCTTTCTTT
cdr3_aa: CAISESHKNTEAFF
cdr3_length: 14
clone_size: once
v_call: TRBV10-3
d_call: NA
j_call: TRBJ1-1

cdr3_nt: TGTGCCAGCAGTGCCCGGGACAGGGCCGACTATGGCTACACCTTC
cdr3_aa: CASSARDRADYGYTF
cdr3_length: 15
clone_size: NA
v_call: TRBV6-6
d_call: TRBD1
j_call: TRBJ1-2

cdr3_nt: TGTGCCAGCAGCCAAGATGCACCGACTTCACCCCTCCACTTT
cdr3_aa: CASSQDAPTSPLHF
cdr3_length: 14
clone_size: few
v_call: TRBV3-1
d_call: NA
j_call: TRBJ1-6

cdr3_nt: TGCAGTGCCGCCAGGACAGGGGGCGCTTACGAGCAGTACTTC
cdr3_aa: CSAARTGGAYEQYF
cdr3_length: 14
clone_size: few
v_call: TRBV20-1
d_call: TRBD1
j_call: TRBJ2-7

cdr3_nt: TGTGCCAGCAGTTTACGCAGACAGGGGGCGGCCTACGAGCAGTACTTC
cdr3_aa: CASSLRRQGAAYEQYF
cdr3_length: 16
clone_size: few
v_call: TRBV27
d_call: TRBD1
j_call: TRBJ2-7

cdr3_nt: TGTGCTAGTGGCCCCCGACAGTTTGGCGATGGCTACACCTTC
cdr3_aa: CASGPRQFGDGYTF
cdr3_length: 14
clone_size: NA
v_call: TRBV12-5
d_call: NA
j_call: TRBJ1-2

cdr3_nt: TGTGCCAGCAGTCTTAGCGGGGGTGTATTTTACTTC
cdr3_aa: CASSLSGGVFYF
cdr3_length: 12
clone_size: NA
v_call: TRBV6-2/TRBV6-3
d_call: TRBD2
j_call: TRBJ2-1

cdr3_nt: TGCAGTGCTAGAGCGACTCCCGGTGATACGCAGTATTTT
cdr3_aa: CSARATPGDTQYF
cdr3_length: 13
clone_size: few
v_call: TRBV20-1
d_call: NA
j_call: TRBJ2-3

cdr3_nt: TGTGCCAGCAGGTTTCAGGTACCCAGATCTGGAAACACCATATATTTT
cdr3_aa: CASRFQVPRSGNTIYF
cdr3_length: 16
clone_size: NA
v_call: TRBV21-1
d_call: NA
j_call: TRBJ1-3

cdr3_nt: TGTGCCAGCAGTAATCCGGGACAGGGAAACAATCAGCCCCAGCATTTT
cdr3_aa: CASSNPGQGNNQPQHF
cdr3_length: 16
clone_size: NA
v_call: TRBV6-5
d_call: TRBD1
j_call: TRBJ1-5

cdr3_nt: TGCAGCGTTTGGACAGGGGCGGCCTATGGCTACACCTTC
cdr3_aa: CSVWTGAAYGYTF
cdr3_length: 13
clone_size: NA
v_call: TRBV29-1
d_call: TRBD1
j_call: TRBJ1-2

cdr3_nt: TGTGCCAGCAGCCCGCAATGGCGGAACAATGAGCAGTTCTTC
cdr3_aa: CASSPQWRNNEQFF
cdr3_length: 14
clone_size: NA
v_call: TRBV7-6
d_call: NA
j_call: TRBJ2-1

cdr3_nt: TGTGCCAGCAGCTCCTACCGCGGACTAGCGGGGGGGTCCTACGAGCAGTACTTC
cdr3_aa: CASSSYRGLAGGSYEQYF
cdr3_length: 18
clone_size: NA
v_call: TRBV11-2
d_call: TRBD2
j_call: TRBJ2-7

cdr3_nt: TGCGCCAGCAGCGTGGAGAGTCCCTACGAGCAGTACTTC
cdr3_aa: CASSVESPYEQYF
cdr3_length: 13
clone_size: NA
v_call: TRBV5-1
d_call: NA
j_call: TRBJ2-7

cdr3_nt: TGCAGTGTTGTCCGTGCAACCGTCCAAGAGACCCAGTACTTC
cdr3_aa: CSVVRATVQETQYF
cdr3_length: 14
clone_size: few
v_call: TRBV20-1
d_call: NA
j_call: TRBJ2-5

cdr3_nt: TGTGCCGGCAGGGAAGAACCCCGTAACTATGGCTACACCTTC
cdr3_aa: CAGREEPRNYGYTF
cdr3_length: 14
clone_size: NA
v_call: TRBV21-1
d_call: NA
j_call: TRBJ1-2

cdr3_nt: TGCGCCAGCAGCAGACACAGGGAGAACACTGAAGCTTTCTTT
cdr3_aa: CASSRHRENTEAFF
cdr3_length: 14
clone_size: NA
v_call: TRBV4-1
d_call: NA
j_call: TRBJ1-1

cdr3_nt: TGTGCCAGCAGCTCCGCCGGGGAGGGTTCACCCCTCCACTTT
cdr3_aa: CASSSAGEGSPLHF
cdr3_length: 14
clone_size: few
v_call: TRBV7-9
d_call: NA
j_call: TRBJ1-6

cdr3_nt: TGTGCCATCAGTGAGTCGACGGAAATCTATGGCTACACCTTC
cdr3_aa: CAISESTEIYGYTF
cdr3_length: 14
clone_size: few
v_call: TRBV10-3
d_call: NA
j_call: TRBJ1-2

cdr3_nt: TGTGCCAGCAGTTCAAGGGGAGGAGATCTCACAGATACGCAGTATTTT
cdr3_aa: CASSSRGGDLTDTQYF
cdr3_length: 16
clone_size: NA
v_call: TRBV12-3/TRBV12-4
d_call: NA
j_call: TRBJ2-3

cdr3_nt: TGTGCCAGCAGCGATACAAGCAGGAACTATGGCTACACCTTC
cdr3_aa: CASSDTSRNYGYTF
cdr3_length: 14
clone_size: few
v_call: TRBV21-1
d_call: NA
j_call: TRBJ1-2

cdr3_nt: TGCGCCAGCAGCCAAGATTTAGAGGACTCCTACGAGCAGTACTTC
cdr3_aa: CASSQDLEDSYEQYF
cdr3_length: 15
clone_size: NA
v_call: TRBV4-1
d_call: NA
j_call: TRBJ2-7

cdr3_nt: TGCAGTGCTAGACCACCTAACTACTACGAGCAGTACTTC
cdr3_aa: CSARPPNYYEQYF
cdr3_length: 13
clone_size: NA
v_call: TRBV20-1
d_call: NA
j_call: TRBJ2-7

cdr3_nt: TGTGCCAGCAGTACCTGGGACAGGGAGGGCTACACCTTC
cdr3_aa: CASSTWDREGYTF
cdr3_length: 13
clone_size: NA
v_call: TRBV12-3/TRBV12-4
d_call: TRBD1
j_call: TRBJ1-2

cdr3_nt: TGCAGCGTTGAAATTAGCGGGGGGCTCACAGATACGCAGTATTTT
cdr3_aa: CSVEISGGLTDTQYF
cdr3_length: 15
clone_size: few
v_call: TRBV29-1
d_call: TRBD2
j_call: TRBJ2-3

cdr3_nt: TGCAGTGCTAATCACAGGGTAGAGTATGGCTACACCTTC
cdr3_aa: CSANHRVEYGYTF
cdr3_length: 13
clone_size: NA
v_call: TRBV20-1
d_call: NA
j_call: TRBJ1-2

cdr3_nt: TGTGCCAGCAGTCCCTCCGGGACTAGCAGTGGGGCAGATACGCAGTATTTT
cdr3_aa: CASSPSGTSSGADTQYF
cdr3_length: 17
clone_size: NA
v_call: TRBV6-2/TRBV6-3
d_call: TRBD2
j_call: TRBJ2-3

cdr3_nt: TGCGCCAGCAGCATCAATTCCTACAATGAGCAGTTCTTC
cdr3_aa: CASSINSYNEQFF
cdr3_length: 13
clone_size: NA
v_call: TRBV5-1
d_call: NA
j_call: TRBJ2-1

cdr3_nt: TGTGCCAGCTCCCCGGGAATAGCGGTTCTCTCCTACGAGCAGTACTTC
cdr3_aa: CASSPGIAVLSYEQYF
cdr3_length: 16
clone_size: NA
v_call: TRBV18
d_call: NA
j_call: TRBJ2-7

cdr3_nt: TGTGCCAGCAGTTCCCCCCGGACAGGGGGATATGGCTACACCTTC
cdr3_aa: CASSSPRTGGYGYTF
cdr3_length: 15
clone_size: NA
v_call: TRBV6-5
d_call: TRBD1
j_call: TRBJ1-2

cdr3_nt: TGCAGCGCCCCAGTCGCGTGGCGGGAGACCCAGTACTTC
cdr3_aa: CSAPVAWRETQYF
cdr3_length: 13
clone_size: NA
v_call: TRBV29-1
d_call: NA
j_call: TRBJ2-5

cdr3_nt: TGTACTAGCAGTATCCTCCCGACTAGCGGGAGGGCCGGGGAGCTGTTTTTT
cdr3_aa: CTSSILPTSGRAGELFF
cdr3_length: 17
clone_size: NA
v_call: TRBV12-3/TRBV12-4
d_call: TRBD2
j_call: TRBJ2-2

cdr3_nt: TGTGCCAGCAGTACAAGGAGGAACGAGCAGTACTTC
cdr3_aa: CASSTRRNEQYF
cdr3_length: 12
clone_size: few
v_call: TRBV12-3/TRBV12-4
d_call: NA
j_call: TRBJ2-7

cdr3_nt: TGCAGCGCAGGTACGGAGATCTACGAGCAGTACTTC
cdr3_aa: CSAGTEIYEQYF
cdr3_length: 12
clone_size: few
v_call: TRBV29-1
d_call: NA
j_call: TRBJ2-7

cdr3_nt: TGCAGCGCCGGCGGGACTAGCGGGAGGGAGACCCAGTACTTC
cdr3_aa: CSAGGTSGRETQYF
cdr3_length: 14
clone_size: NA
v_call: TRBV29-1
d_call: TRBD2
j_call: TRBJ2-5

cdr3_nt: TGTGCCATCAGTGATCAGGGGGTAGCGGGAAGGAATGAGCAGTTCTTC
cdr3_aa: CAISDQGVAGRNEQFF
cdr3_length: 16
clone_size: few
v_call: TRBV10-3
d_call: NA
j_call: TRBJ2-1

cdr3_nt: TGTGCCAGCAGCCTAAGGGTCCGTCAGCCTAATGAAAAACTGTTTTTT
cdr3_aa: CASSLRVRQPNEKLFF
cdr3_length: 16
clone_size: NA
v_call: TRBV11-2
d_call: NA
j_call: TRBJ1-4

cdr3_nt: TGTGCCAGCAGCTTATGGCCTCTTATTCATCAGCCCCAGCATTTT
cdr3_aa: CASSLWPLIHQPQHF
cdr3_length: 15
clone_size: once
v_call: TRBV7-2
d_call: NA
j_call: TRBJ1-5

cdr3_nt: TGTGCCAGCAGCGCCTCCGGGCAGGGGACCCAGTACTTC
cdr3_aa: CASSASGQGTQYF
cdr3_length: 13
clone_size: NA
v_call: TRBV5-6
d_call: NA
j_call: TRBJ2-5

cdr3_nt: TGTGCCAGCAGCTTAGGGCAGGGGGCGAGGCGTGGCTACACCTTC
cdr3_aa: CASSLGQGARRGYTF
cdr3_length: 15
clone_size: few
v_call: TRBV7-2
d_call: TRBD1
j_call: TRBJ1-2